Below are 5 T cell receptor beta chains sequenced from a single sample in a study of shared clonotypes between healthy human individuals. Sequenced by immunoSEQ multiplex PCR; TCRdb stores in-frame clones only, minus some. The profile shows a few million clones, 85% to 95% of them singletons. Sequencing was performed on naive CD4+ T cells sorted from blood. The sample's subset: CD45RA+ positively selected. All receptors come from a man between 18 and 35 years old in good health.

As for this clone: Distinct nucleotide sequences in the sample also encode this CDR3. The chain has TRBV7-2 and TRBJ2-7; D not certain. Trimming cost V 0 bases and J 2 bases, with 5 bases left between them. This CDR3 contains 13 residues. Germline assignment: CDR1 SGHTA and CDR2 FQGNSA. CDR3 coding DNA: TGTGCCAGCAGCTTAGCAGGAGCCTACGAGCAGTACTTC. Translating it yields CASSLAGAYEQYF.

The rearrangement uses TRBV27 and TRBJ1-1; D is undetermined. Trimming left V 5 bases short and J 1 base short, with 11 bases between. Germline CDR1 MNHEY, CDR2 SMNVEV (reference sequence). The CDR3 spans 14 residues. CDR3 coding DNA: TGTGCCAGCAGTGAACAGCGAGCGAACACTGAAGCTTTCTTT. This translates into CASSEQRANTEAFF.

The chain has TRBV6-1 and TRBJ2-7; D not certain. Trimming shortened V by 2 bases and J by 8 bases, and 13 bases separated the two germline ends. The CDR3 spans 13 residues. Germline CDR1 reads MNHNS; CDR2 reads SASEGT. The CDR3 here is CASSEFPITQQYF. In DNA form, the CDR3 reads TGTGCCAGCAGTGAATTCCCGATTACCCAGCAGTACTTC.

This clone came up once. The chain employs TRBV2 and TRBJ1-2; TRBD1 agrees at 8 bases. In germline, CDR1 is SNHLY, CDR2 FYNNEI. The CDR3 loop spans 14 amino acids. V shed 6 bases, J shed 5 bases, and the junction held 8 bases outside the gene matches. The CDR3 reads CASSGQGTGYGYTF. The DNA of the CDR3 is TGTGCCAGCAGCGGACAGGGAACGGGGTATGGCTACACCTTC.

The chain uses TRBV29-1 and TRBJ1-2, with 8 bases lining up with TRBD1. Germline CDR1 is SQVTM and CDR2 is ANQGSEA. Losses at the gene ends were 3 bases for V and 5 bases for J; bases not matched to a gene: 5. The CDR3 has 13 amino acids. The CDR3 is CSVEGTGGYGYTF. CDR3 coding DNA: TGCAGCGTTGAGGGGACAGGAGGATATGGCTACACCTTC.